One and the same sample provided the 29 T cell receptor beta chains below, sequenced in a study of T cell clusters in autoimmune cytopenias. Multiplex touch-down PCR amplified TRB using TRB-A and TRB-B pools in one tube. TCRdb reprocessed the multiplex PCR reads and keeps a single row for each CDR3 protein, giving no DNA. This table lists approximately 16,000 distinct CDR3 sequences. TRB was amplified from roughly 250 ng of peripheral blood genomic DNA per sample. Sequenced input: peripheral blood. These receptors came from a human donor with an autoimmune cytopenia or autoimmune hepatitis (not recorded which).

The chain links TRBV7-2 to TRBJ2-7; with no DNA, the TCRdb D assignment of TRBD1 cannot be verified. This CDR3 contains 14 residues. Germline CDR1 SGHTA, CDR2 FQGNSA. The CDR3 loop is CASSSPGPTYEQYF. The whole variable domain, filled in from reference TRBV7-2 and TRBJ2-7, reads GAGVSQSPSNKVTEKGKDVELRCDPISGHTALYWYRQSLGQGLEFLIYFQGNSAPDKSGLPSDRFSAERTGGSVSTLTIQRTQQEDSAVYLCASSSPGPTYEQYFGPGTRLTVT.

The rearrangement joins TRBV11-2 to TRBJ2-5; TCRdb's D gene call, TRBD1, goes unchecked for lack of DNA. The CDR3 sequence is 14 residues long. Germline-derived CDR1 and CDR2 are SGHAT and FQNNGV. The CDR3 region is CASSLDGWGETQYF.

The chain recombines TRBV19 with TRBJ1-1; checking the TCRdb D call of TRBD1 is not possible without DNA. This CDR3 comprises 13 residues. Germline V gene data show CDR1 as LNHDA and CDR2 as SQIVND (reference sequence). CDR3 amino acids: CASTVRGNTEAFF. Full variable domain (remainder filled in from reference TRBV19 and TRBJ1-1): DGGITQSPKYLFRKEGQNVTLSCEQNLNHDAMYWYRQDPGQGLRLIYYSQIVNDFQKGDIAEGYSVSREKKESFPLTVTSAQKNPTAFYLCASTVRGNTEAFFGQGTRLTVV.

This chain links TRBV6-5 with TRBJ2-7; lacking DNA, the TRBD1 call made by TCRdb goes unchecked. This CDR3 comprises 14 residues. Germline loops: CDR1 MNHEY, CDR2 SVGAGI. This CDR3 is CASGVGDRAYEQYF.

The rearrangement links TRBV5-6 to TRBJ2-7; TCRdb lists TRBD2, though no DNA is available to test this call. The germline V gene has CDR1 SGHDT and CDR2 YYEEEE. The length of the CDR3 is 14 residues. This CDR3 reads CASSLGLVGDEQYF.

The chain links TRBV20-1 to TRBJ2-3; TCRdb picks TRBD1, but there is no DNA to check that call. Germline V gene lookup returns CDR1 DFQATT and CDR2 SNEGSKA (reference sequence). The CDR3 spans 15 residues. CDR3 in amino acids: CSARVLAGARDTQYF.

The rearrangement links TRBV30 to TRBJ1-3. The CDR3 has 13 residues. Germline CDR1 reads GTSNPN; CDR2 reads SVGIG (reference sequence). CDR3 sequence: CAWSVQQGNTIYF.

The rearrangement joins TRBV18 to TRBJ1-6; no DNA is available, so the TRBD1 call from TCRdb remains unchecked. Germline CDR1 is KGHSH and CDR2 is LQKENI. The CDR3 is made up of 17 amino acids. The CDR3 sequence: CASSPGSGTGGSAPLHF.

The chain is built from TRBV6-1 and TRBJ1-5. Per the germline V gene, CDR1 is MNHNS and CDR2 is SASEGT. CDR3 length: 16 residues. CDR3 in amino acids: CASSREGARANQPQHF.

V is TRBV12-3 or TRBV12-4 and J is TRBJ2-3; TCRdb proposes TRBD2, but this gene call is untestable without DNA. This CDR3 region has 17 residues. The CDR3: CASSLGSSGRSTDTQYF.

This chain joins TRBV18 and TRBJ1-2; TCRdb's D call of TRBD1 is untestable without DNA. CDR1 and CDR2 from the germline V gene are KGHSH and LQKENI. The CDR3 contains 14 residues. The CDR3 here is CASSPEAQAYGYTF.

The chain joins TRBV12-3 or TRBV12-4 to TRBJ1-5; TCRdb indicates TRBD1, and absent DNA this call remains unverified. The CDR3 sequence is 14 residues long. The CDR3 reads CASSFYALNQPQHF.

Measured by frequency, this clonotype is medium-sized. The chain uses TRBV29-1 and TRBJ2-3; no DNA is available, so the TRBD2 call from TCRdb remains unchecked. The CDR3 extends over 15 amino acids. The germline CDR1 and CDR2 sequences are SQVTM and ANQGSEA. The CDR3 protein is CSVSGTSVRTDTQYF.

V and J are TRBV5-4 and TRBJ2-1; lacking DNA, the TRBD1 call made by TCRdb goes unchecked. The CDR3 consists of 16 residues. Germline loops: CDR1 SGHNT, CDR2 YYREEE (reference sequence). CDR3 in amino acids: CASSPSGLPTDNEQFF.

This clonotype is classed as medium-sized by frequency. The chain carries TRBV5-4 and TRBJ2-6. The CDR3 runs 14 residues. CDR1 SGHNT and CDR2 YYREEE come from the germline V gene (reference sequence). This CDR3 reads CASSTDSGANVLTF.

The chain links TRBV27 to TRBJ1-6; TCRdb returns TRBD1, unconfirmable since there is no DNA. The germline V gene encodes CDR1 MNHEY and CDR2 SMNVEV (reference sequence). This CDR3 is built from 15 residues. This CDR3 is CASSLDRGDGSPLHF.

Frequency places this clonotype as medium-sized (0.01 to 0.1%). The chain carries TRBV7-6 and TRBJ2-1; there is no DNA to check the TCRdb D call of TRBD2. The CDR3 is 17 amino acids. CDR1 is SGHVS, CDR2 FNYEAQ, per germline. The chain's CDR3 is CASSPGLAGGSYNEQFF.

V gene TRBV6-5 combines with J gene TRBJ2-1; absent DNA, TCRdb's TRBD2 call cannot be checked. CDR1 is MNHEY, CDR2 SVGAGI, per germline. The CDR3 spans 15 residues. This CDR3 reads CASRISGIGGNEQFF.

CDR3: CASSFGRVNEKLFF. This chain links TRBV12-3 or TRBV12-4 with TRBJ1-4; the TRBD1 assignment by TCRdb is unverifiable without DNA. CDR3 length: 14 amino acids.

The J gene is TRBJ1-6, the V gene TRBV6-6; no DNA is available, so the TRBD1 call from TCRdb remains unchecked. CDR1 is MNHNY, CDR2 SVGAGI, per germline (reference sequence). The CDR3 is made up of 15 amino acids. The CDR3 is CASSRAEGAISPLHF.

CDR3 sequence reads: CASTEIQPDQPQHF. The V and J genes are TRBV6-5 and TRBJ1-5. This CDR3 contains 14 residues. Germline V lookup: CDR1 MNHEY, CDR2 SVGAGI.

Judged by frequency, this clonotype is medium-sized. The chain recombines TRBV6-5 with TRBJ1-1; TCRdb designates TRBD1, a call that cannot be tested without DNA. Germline-derived CDR1 and CDR2 are MNHEY and SVGAGI. The CDR3 runs to 14 residues. CDR3 protein: CASSRQGGNTEAFF.

This clonotype registers medium-sized by frequency. The chain recombines TRBV29-1 with TRBJ1-1; TCRdb proposes TRBD1, but this gene call is untestable without DNA. Germline V gives CDR1 SQVTM, CDR2 ANQGSEA. The CDR3 is made up of 12 amino acids. The CDR3 reads CSGRTGNTEAFF.

The rearrangement uses TRBV5-1 and TRBJ2-6. This CDR3 spans 15 amino acids. CDR1 is SGHRS, CDR2 YFSETQ, per germline. CDR3 loop: CASSPTVSGANVLTF.

The chain recombines TRBV12-3 or TRBV12-4 with TRBJ2-7. This CDR3 has 12 amino acids. The CDR3 loop reads CASSPEHVEQYF.

The chain links TRBV12-3 or TRBV12-4 to TRBJ2-1. The CDR3 is made up of 12 amino acids. CDR3 protein: CASSFRGNEQFF.

The genes are TRBV6-5 and TRBJ1-5; TCRdb's D call of TRBD1 is untestable without DNA. This CDR3 contains 14 residues. Germline V lookup: CDR1 MNHEY, CDR2 SVGAGI. The CDR3 reads CASSYGAGGQPQHF.

The rearrangement links TRBV18 to TRBJ2-1; the D call of TRBD1 rests on TCRdb alone, since no DNA is present to check it. Germline values: CDR1 KGHSH, CDR2 LQKENI. The CDR3 runs 14 residues. The CDR3: CASSAKGPYNEQFF. The whole variable domain, filled in from reference TRBV18 and TRBJ2-1, reads NAGVMQNPRHLVRRRGQEARLRCSPMKGHSHVYWYRQLPEEGLKFMVYLQKENIIDESGMPKERFSAEFPKEGPSILRIQQVVRGDSAAYFCASSAKGPYNEQFFGPGTRLTVL.

This chain joins TRBV20-1 and TRBJ2-5. CDR1 DFQATT and CDR2 SNEGSKA come from the germline V gene (reference sequence). This CDR3 has 11 residues. CDR3 sequence reads: CSAWVGETQYF.